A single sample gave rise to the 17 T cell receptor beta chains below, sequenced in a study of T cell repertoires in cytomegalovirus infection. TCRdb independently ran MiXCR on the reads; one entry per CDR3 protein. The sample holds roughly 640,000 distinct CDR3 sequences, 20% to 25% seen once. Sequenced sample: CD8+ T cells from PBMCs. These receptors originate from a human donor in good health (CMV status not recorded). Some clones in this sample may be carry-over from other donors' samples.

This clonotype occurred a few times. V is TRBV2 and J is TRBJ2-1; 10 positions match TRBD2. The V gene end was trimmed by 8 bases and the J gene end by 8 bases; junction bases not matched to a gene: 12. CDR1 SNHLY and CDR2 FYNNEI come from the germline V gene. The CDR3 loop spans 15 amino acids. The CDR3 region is CASFGGSGGIDEQFF. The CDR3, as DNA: TGTGCCAGCTTCGGCGGTAGCGGGGGGATTGATGAGCAGTTCTTC.

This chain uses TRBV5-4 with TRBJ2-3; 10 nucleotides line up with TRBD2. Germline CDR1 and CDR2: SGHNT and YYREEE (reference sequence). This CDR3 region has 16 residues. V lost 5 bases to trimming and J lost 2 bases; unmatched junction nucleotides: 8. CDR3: CASSATSGVSTDTQYF. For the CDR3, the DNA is TGTGCCAGCAGTGCTACTAGCGGGGTATCCACAGATACGCAGTATTTT.

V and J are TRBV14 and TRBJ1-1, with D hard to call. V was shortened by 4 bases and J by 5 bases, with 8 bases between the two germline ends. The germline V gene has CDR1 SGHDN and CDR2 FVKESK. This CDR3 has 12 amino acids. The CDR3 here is CASSRKGTEAFF. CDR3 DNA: TGTGCCAGCAGCCGCAAGGGAACTGAAGCTTTCTTT.

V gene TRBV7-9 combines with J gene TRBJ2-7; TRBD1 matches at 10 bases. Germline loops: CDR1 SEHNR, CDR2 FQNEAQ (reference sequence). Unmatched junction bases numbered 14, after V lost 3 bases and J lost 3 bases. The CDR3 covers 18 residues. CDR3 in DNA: TGTGCCAGCAGCTTCTCTCGGACAGGGGGATTTTTAGGCTACGAGCAGTACTTC. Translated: CASSFSRTGGFLGYEQYF.

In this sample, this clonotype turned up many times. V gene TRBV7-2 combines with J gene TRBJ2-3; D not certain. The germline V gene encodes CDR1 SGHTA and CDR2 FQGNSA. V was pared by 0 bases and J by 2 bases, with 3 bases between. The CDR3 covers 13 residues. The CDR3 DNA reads TGTGCCAGCAGCTTAGCGATCACAGATACGCAGTATTTT. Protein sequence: CASSLAITDTQYF.

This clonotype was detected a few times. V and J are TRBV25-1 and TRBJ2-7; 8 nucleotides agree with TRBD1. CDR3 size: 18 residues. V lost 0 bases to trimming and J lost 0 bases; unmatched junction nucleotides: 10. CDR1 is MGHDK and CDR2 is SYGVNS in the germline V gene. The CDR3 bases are TGTGCCAGCAGTGAATACGGCCAGGGGGCCCTTCTCTCCTACGAGCAGTACTTC. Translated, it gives CASSEYGQGALLSYEQYF.

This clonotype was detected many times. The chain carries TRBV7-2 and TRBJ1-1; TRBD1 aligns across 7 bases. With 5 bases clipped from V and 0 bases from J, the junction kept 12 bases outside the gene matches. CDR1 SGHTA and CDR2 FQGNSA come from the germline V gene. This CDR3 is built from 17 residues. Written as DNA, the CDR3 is TGTGCCAGCAGCCCGAACAGGGGATTTAGCATGAACACTGAAGCTTTCTTT. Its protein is CASSPNRGFSMNTEAFF. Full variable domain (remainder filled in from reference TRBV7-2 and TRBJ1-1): GAGVSQSPSNKVTEKGKDVELRCDPISGHTALYWYRQSLGQGLEFLIYFQGNSAPDKSGLPSDRFSAERTGGSVSTLTIQRTQQEDSAVYLCASSPNRGFSMNTEAFFGQGTRLTVV.

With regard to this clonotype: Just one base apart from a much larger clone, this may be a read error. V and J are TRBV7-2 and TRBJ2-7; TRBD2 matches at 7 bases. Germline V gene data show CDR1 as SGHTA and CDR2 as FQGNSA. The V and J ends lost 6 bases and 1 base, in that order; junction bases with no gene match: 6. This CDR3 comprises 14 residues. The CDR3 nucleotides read TGTGCCAGCAGTACTAGCGAGCGATCCTACGAGCAGTACTTC. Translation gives CASSTSERSYEQYF.

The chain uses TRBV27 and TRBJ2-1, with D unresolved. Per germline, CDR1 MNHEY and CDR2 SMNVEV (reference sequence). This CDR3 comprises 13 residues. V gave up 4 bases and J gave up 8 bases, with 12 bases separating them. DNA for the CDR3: TGTGCCAGCAGTTCCTACTCGCGGCATGAGCAGTTCTTC. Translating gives CASSSYSRHEQFF.

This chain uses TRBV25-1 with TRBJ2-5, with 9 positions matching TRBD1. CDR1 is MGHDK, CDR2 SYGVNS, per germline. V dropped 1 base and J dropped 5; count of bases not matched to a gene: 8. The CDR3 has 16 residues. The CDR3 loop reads CASSESGTGGEETQYF. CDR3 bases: TGTGCCAGCAGTGAATCGGGAACAGGGGGCGAGGAGACCCAGTACTTC.

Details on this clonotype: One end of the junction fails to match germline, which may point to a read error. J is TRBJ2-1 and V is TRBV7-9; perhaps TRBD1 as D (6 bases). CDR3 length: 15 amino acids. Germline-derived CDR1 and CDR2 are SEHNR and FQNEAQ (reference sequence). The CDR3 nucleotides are TGTGTCAGCAGCCCTCAGGGGAGTGGTGACAATGAGCAGTTCTTC. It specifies CVSSPQGSGDNEQFF.

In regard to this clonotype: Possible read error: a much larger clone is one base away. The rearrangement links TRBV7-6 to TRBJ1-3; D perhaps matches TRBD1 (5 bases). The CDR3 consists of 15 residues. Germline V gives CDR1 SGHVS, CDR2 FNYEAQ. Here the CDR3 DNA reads TGTGTCAGCAGCTTCGGGGCCGATCCTGGAAACACCATATATTTT. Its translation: CVSSFGADPGNTIYF. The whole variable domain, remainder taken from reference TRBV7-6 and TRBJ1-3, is GAGVSQSPRYKVTKRGQDVALRCDPISGHVSLYWYRQALGQGPEFLTYFNYEAQQDKSGLPNDRFSAERPEGSISTLTIQRTEQRDSAMYRCVSSFGADPGNTIYFGEGSWLTVV.

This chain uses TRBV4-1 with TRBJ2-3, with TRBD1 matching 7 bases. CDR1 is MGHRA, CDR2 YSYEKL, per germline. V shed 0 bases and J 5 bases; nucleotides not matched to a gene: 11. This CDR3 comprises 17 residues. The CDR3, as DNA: TGCGCCAGCAGCCAAGAGGTAGGGGACAGTCTAGGAGATACGCAGTATTTT. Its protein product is CASSQEVGDSLGDTQYF.

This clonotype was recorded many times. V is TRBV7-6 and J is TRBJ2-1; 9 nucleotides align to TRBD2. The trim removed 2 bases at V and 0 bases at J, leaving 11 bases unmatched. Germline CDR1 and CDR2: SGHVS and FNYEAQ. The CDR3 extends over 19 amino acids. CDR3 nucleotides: TGTGCCAGCAGCTTAAACAGACTAGCGGCGGGGGGCTCCTACAATGAGCAGTTCTTC. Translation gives CASSLNRLAAGGSYNEQFF.

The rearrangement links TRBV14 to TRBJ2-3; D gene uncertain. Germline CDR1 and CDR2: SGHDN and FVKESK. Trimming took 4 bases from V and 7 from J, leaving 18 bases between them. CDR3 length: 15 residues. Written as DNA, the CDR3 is TGTGCCAGCAGCCCTGGTGGAAACTCGATGAATACGCAGTATTTT. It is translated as CASSPGGNSMNTQYF.

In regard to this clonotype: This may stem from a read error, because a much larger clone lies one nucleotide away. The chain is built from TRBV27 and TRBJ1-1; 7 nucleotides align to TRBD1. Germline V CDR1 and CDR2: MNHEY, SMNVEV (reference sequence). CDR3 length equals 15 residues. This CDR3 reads CASSLRDRVNAEAFF. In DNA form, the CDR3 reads TGTGCCAGCAGTTTACGGGACAGAGTGAACGCTGAAGCTTTCTTT.

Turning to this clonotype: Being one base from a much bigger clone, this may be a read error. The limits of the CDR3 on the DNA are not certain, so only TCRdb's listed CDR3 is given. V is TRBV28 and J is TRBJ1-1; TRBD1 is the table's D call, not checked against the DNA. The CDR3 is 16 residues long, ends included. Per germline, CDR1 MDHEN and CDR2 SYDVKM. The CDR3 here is CASSWGGGSVNTEAYF.